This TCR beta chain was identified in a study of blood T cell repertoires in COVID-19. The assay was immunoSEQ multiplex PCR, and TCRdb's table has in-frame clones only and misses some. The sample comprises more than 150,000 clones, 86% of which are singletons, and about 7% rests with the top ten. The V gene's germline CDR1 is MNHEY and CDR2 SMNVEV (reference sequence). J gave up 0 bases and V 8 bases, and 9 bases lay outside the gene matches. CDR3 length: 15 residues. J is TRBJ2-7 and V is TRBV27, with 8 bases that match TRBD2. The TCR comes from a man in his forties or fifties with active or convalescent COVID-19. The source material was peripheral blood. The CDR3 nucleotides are TGTGCCAGCGCCTGGGCGGGAGGCCTCTCCTACGAGCAGTACTTC. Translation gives CASAWAGGLSYEQYF.